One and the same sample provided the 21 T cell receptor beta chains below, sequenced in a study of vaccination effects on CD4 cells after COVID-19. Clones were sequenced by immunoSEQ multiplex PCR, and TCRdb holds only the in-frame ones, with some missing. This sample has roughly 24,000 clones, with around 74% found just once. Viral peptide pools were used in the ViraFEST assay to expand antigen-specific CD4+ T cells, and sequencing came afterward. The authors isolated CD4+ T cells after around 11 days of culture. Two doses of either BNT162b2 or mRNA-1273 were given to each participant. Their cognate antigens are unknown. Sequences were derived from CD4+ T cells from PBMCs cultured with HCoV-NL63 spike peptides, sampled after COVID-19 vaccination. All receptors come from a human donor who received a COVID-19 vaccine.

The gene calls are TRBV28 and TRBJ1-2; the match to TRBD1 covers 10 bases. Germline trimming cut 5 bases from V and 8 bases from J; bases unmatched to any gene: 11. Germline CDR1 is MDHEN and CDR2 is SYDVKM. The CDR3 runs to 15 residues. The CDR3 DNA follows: TGTGCCAGCAGTGTCGGATCAGACAGGGGGCTAGGCTACACCTTC. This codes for CASSVGSDRGLGYTF.

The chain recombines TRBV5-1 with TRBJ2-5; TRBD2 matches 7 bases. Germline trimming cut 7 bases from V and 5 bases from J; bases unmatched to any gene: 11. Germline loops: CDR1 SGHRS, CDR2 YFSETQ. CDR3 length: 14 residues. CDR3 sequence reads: CASGLGGFRETQYF. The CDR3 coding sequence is TGCGCCAGCGGCCTGGGGGGGTTCCGGGAGACCCAGTACTTC.

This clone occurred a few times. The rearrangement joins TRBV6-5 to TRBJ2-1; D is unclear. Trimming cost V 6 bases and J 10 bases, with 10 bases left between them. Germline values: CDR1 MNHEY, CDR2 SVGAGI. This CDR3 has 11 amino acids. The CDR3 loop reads CASRVAGEQFF. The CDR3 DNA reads TGTGCCAGCAGGGTAGCCGGAGAGCAGTTCTTC.

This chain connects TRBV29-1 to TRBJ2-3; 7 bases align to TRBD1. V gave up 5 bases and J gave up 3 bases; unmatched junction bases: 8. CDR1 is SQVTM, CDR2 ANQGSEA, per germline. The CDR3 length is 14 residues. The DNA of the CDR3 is TGCAGCGTTAACAGACTGGGACAGACAGATACGCAGTATTTT. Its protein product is CSVNRLGQTDTQYF.

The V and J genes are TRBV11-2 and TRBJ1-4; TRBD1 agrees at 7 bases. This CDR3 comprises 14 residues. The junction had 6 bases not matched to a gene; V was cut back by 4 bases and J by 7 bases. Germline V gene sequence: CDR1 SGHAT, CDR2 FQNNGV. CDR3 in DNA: TGTGCCAGCAGCTCGCCCCGGGACAGTGAAAAACTGTTTTTT. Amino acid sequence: CASSSPRDSEKLFF.

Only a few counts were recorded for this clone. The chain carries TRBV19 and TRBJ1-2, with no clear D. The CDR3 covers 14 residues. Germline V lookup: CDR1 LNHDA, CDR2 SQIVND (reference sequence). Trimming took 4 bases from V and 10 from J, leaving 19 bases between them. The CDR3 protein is CASSRRDHHGLYTF. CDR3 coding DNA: TGTGCCAGTAGTAGGAGAGACCATCACGGACTCTACACCTTC.

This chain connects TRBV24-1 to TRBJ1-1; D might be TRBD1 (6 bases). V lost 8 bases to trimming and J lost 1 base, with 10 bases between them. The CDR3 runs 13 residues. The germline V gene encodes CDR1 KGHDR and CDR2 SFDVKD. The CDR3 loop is CATKPGQNTEAFF. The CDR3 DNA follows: TGTGCCACCAAACCGGGACAGAACACTGAAGCTTTCTTT.

The DNA of the CDR3 is TGTGCCAGCACTAGTAGCTCCTACAATGAGCAGTTCTTC. This sequence encodes CASTSSSYNEQFF. This rearrangement joins TRBV2 to TRBJ2-1, with D hard to call. This CDR3 contains 13 residues. Germline values: CDR1 SNHLY, CDR2 FYNNEI. V was shortened by 7 bases and J by 0 bases, with 7 bases between the two germline ends.

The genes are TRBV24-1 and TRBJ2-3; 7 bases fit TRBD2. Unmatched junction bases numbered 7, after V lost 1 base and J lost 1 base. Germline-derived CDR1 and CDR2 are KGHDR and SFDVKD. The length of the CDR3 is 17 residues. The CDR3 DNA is TGTGCCACCAGTGATTTTTGGGCGGCGGGGGGCACAGATACGCAGTATTTT. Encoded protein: CATSDFWAAGGTDTQYF.

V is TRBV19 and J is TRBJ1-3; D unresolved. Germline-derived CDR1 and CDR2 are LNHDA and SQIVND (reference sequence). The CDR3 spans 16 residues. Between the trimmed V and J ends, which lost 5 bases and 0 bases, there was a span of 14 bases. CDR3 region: CASSHPGLSSGNTIYF. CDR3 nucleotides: TGTGCCAGTAGTCACCCCGGACTGAGCTCTGGAAACACCATATATTTT.

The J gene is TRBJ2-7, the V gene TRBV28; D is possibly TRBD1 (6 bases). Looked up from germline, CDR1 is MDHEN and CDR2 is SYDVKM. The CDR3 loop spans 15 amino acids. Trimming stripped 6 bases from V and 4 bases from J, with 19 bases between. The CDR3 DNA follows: TGTGCCAGCAGCCCTAGGGCAGGGGTATTATACGAGCAGTACTTC. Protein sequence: CASSPRAGVLYEQYF.

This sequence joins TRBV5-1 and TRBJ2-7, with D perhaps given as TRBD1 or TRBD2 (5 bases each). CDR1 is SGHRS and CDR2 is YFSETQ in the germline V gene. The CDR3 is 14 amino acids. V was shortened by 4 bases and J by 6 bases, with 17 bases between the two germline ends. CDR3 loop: CASSVRDPASEQYF. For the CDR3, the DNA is TGCGCCAGCAGCGTCCGGGACCCAGCGAGCGAGCAGTACTTC.

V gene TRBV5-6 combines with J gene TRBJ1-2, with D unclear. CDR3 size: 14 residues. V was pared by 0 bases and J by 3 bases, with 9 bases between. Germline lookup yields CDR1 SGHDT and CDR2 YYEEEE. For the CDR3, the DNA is TGTGCCAGCAGCTTGGTGGGCGGCGACTATGGCTACACCTTC. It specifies CASSLVGGDYGYTF.

The CDR3 coding sequence is TGCGCCAGCAGGGAGGCAGAACAGGGCTCTGGGGCCAACGTCCTGACTTTC. Protein product: CASREAEQGSGANVLTF. The chain is built from TRBV5-1 and TRBJ2-6, with D perhaps matching TRBD1 (6 bases). CDR3 length: 17 residues. Looked up from germline, CDR1 is SGHRS and CDR2 is YFSETQ. V was pared by 5 bases and J by 0 bases, with 15 bases between.

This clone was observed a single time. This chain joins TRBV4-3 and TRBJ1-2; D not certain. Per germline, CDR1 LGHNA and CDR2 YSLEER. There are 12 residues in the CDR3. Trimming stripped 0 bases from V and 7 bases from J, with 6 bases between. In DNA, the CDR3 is TGCGCCAGCAGCCAAGATCGGGTTGGCTACACCTTC. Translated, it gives CASSQDRVGYTF.

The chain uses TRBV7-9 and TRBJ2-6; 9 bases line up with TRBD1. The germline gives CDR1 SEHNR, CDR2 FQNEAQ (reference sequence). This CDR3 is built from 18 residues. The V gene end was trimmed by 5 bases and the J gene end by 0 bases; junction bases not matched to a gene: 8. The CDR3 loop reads CASSRHRGRLSGANVLTF. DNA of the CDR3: TGTGCCAGCAGCCGACACAGGGGGCGTCTCTCTGGGGCCAACGTCCTGACTTTC.

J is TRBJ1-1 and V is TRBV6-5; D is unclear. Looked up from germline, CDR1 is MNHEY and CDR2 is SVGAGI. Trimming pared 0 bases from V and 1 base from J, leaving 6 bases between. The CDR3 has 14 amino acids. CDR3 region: CASSYSPWNTEAFF. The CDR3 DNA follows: TGTGCCAGCAGTTACTCCCCGTGGAACACTGAAGCTTTCTTT.

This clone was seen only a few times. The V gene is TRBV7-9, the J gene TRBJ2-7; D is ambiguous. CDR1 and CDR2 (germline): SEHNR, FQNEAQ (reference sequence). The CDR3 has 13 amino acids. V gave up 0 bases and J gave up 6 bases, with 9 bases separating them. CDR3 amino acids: CASSLAWGGEQYF. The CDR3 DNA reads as TGTGCCAGCAGCTTAGCTTGGGGTGGCGAGCAGTACTTC.

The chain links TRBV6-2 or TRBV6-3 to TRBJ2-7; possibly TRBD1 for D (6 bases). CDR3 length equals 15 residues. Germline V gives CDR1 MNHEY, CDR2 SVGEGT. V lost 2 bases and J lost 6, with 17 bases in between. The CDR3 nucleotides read TGTGCCAGCAGTTACGGTACAGGGATCGGCCTCGAGCAGTACTTC. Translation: CASSYGTGIGLEQYF.

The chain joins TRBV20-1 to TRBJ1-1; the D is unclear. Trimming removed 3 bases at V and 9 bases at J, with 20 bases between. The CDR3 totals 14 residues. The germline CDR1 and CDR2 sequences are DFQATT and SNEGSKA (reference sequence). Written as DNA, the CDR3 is TGCAGTGCTAGTTTTTTCGGGGAGGGAGGGAAAGCTTTCTTT. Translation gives CSASFFGEGGKAFF.

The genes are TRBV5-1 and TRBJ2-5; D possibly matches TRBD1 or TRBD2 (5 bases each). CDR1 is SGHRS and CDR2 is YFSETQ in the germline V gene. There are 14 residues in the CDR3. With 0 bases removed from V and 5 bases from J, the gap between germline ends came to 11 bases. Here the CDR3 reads CASSLGDLRETQYF. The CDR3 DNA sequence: TGCGCCAGCAGCTTGGGGGACCTCCGGGAGACCCAGTACTTC. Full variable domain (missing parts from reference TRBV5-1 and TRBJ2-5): KAGVTQTPRYLIKTRGQQVTLSCSPISGHRSVSWYQQTPGQGLQFLFEYFSETQRNKGNFPGRFSGRQFSNSRSEMNVSTLELGDSALYLCASSLGDLRETQYFGPGTRLLVL.